What follows are 28 T cell receptor beta chains derived from one specimen sequenced in a study of shared clonotypes between healthy human individuals. Measured with immunoSEQ multiplex PCR; TCRdb has only the in-frame clones, and not every one. The table records about 1 million clones, about 70% of them present only once. The sequencing input was memory CD4+ T cells sorted from blood. The subset: CD45RA-negative fraction. Receptor source: a man between 18 and 35 years old in good health.

The chain combines TRBV11-2 with TRBJ1-4, with D hard to call. Germline assignment: CDR1 SGHAT and CDR2 FQNNGV. This CDR3 contains 15 residues. Trimming pared 4 bases from V and 7 bases from J, leaving 16 bases between. This CDR3 reads CASSYGVGVGEKLFF. The CDR3 DNA follows: TGTGCCAGCAGCTATGGAGTTGGGGTTGGTGAAAAACTGTTTTTT.

The chain employs TRBV30 and TRBJ1-6; tentative D call: TRBD1 (5 bases). The CDR3 extends over 12 amino acids. The ends were cut back, 4 bases at V and 14 bases at J, with 15 bases in the middle. Germline values: CDR1 GTSNPN, CDR2 SVGIG (reference sequence). DNA of the CDR3: TGTGCCTGGACCCAGAGGGACCAGACCCTCCACTTT. As protein: CAWTQRDQTLHF.

The chain employs TRBV6-5 and TRBJ1-1, with D possibly matching TRBD1 (5 bases). The germline gives CDR1 MNHEY, CDR2 SVGAGI. The CDR3 runs 14 residues. Deletions cut 6 bases from V and 1 base from J, with 12 bases between. CDR3 coding DNA: TGTGCCAGCAGGGATAACAGGCAGAACACTGAAGCTTTCTTT. The encoded protein is CASRDNRQNTEAFF.

The chain joins TRBV4-1 to TRBJ1-1; the match to TRBD1 covers 7 bases. CDR1 is MGHRA and CDR2 is YSYEKL in the germline V gene. V lost 4 bases to trimming and J lost 0 bases; unmatched junction nucleotides: 5. This CDR3 contains 15 residues. The CDR3 nucleotides are TGCGCCAGCAGCCTGGAGGGGGCCATGAACACTGAAGCTTTCTTT. Its translation is CASSLEGAMNTEAFF.

V usage is TRBV27 and J usage is TRBJ1-1; D remains ambiguous. Trimming took off 5 bases at V and 8 bases at J, with 15 bases between the two ends. This CDR3 region has 13 residues. Germline-derived CDR1 and CDR2 are MNHEY and SMNVEV (reference sequence). CDR3 DNA: TGTGCCAGCAGTACCCAACGGGTACCCGAAGCTTTCTTT. Its protein is CASSTQRVPEAFF.

This sequence joins TRBV29-1 and TRBJ2-7, with D possibly being TRBD1 or TRBD2 (5 bases each). The germline CDR1 and CDR2 sequences are SQVTM and ANQGSEA. Trimming pared 8 bases from V and 2 bases from J, leaving 13 bases between. The CDR3 loop spans 12 amino acids. This CDR3 is CSIKGSPYEQYF. CDR3 nucleotide sequence: TGCAGCATTAAGGGGAGTCCCTACGAGCAGTACTTC.

This clone was counted at least ten times. The chain combines TRBV10-3 with TRBJ1-5; 7 bases line up with TRBD1. The CDR3 runs 15 residues. Trimming took 3 bases from V and 3 from J; bases not matched to a gene: 5. Germline assignment: CDR1 ENHRY and CDR2 SYGVKD. CDR3 bases: TGTGCCATCAGTGAAGTAGGGGGCATCAATCAGCCCCAGCATTTT. Translated: CAISEVGGINQPQHF.

The chain links TRBV18 to TRBJ2-7, with TRBD2 matching 8 bases. Germline-derived CDR1 and CDR2 are KGHSH and LQKENI. The CDR3 runs 15 residues. Germline trimming cut 3 bases from V and 2 bases from J; bases unmatched to any gene: 6. The CDR3 nucleotides read TGTGCCAGCTCACCCGCTGACGGGGGGGCCTACGAGCAGTACTTC. It yields the protein CASSPADGGAYEQYF.

The chain carries TRBV28 and TRBJ2-5, with D possibly TRBD2 on 6 matching bases. V lost 7 bases, J lost 5 bases, and 20 bases lay in between. The germline V gene has CDR1 MDHEN and CDR2 SYDVKM. The CDR3 is 15 residues long. The CDR3 DNA is TGTGCCAGCACTGAGCGGGTGGGGGTACGGGAGACCCAGTACTTC. Its protein is CASTERVGVRETQYF.

The chain joins TRBV2 to TRBJ1-6, with TRBD1 as a possible D gene (5 bases). In germline, CDR1 is SNHLY, CDR2 FYNNEI. CDR3 length: 13 residues. The V and J ends lost 2 bases and 14 bases respectively, with 13 bases between them. CDR3 in amino acids: CASSEIQGASLHF. CDR3 DNA sequence: TGTGCCAGCAGTGAAATCCAGGGTGCGTCCCTCCACTTT.

This clone was found a few times. The J gene is TRBJ1-3, the V gene TRBV7-2; D remains unclear. This CDR3 region has 17 residues. V was trimmed by 0 bases and J by 3 bases, leaving 15 bases between them. Germline values: CDR1 SGHTA, CDR2 FQGNSA. The CDR3 bases are TGTGCCAGCAGCTTAGCGCAGTCGGCAGGAGGTGGAAACACCATATATTTT. It encodes CASSLAQSAGGGNTIYF.

The chain links TRBV6-6 to TRBJ1-5, with TRBD1 identical over 7 bases. CDR1 is MNHNY and CDR2 is SVGAGI in the germline V gene (reference sequence). This CDR3 is 14 amino acids long. Germline trimming cut 5 bases from V and 4 bases from J; bases unmatched to any gene: 5. In DNA form, the CDR3 reads TGTGCCAGCAGTACTGGGACAGCAAATCAGCCCCAGCATTTT. Its translation is CASSTGTANQPQHF.

The chain links TRBV28 to TRBJ1-2; D unresolved. CDR1 MDHEN and CDR2 SYDVKM come from the germline V gene. The germline V and J ends were trimmed by 4 bases and 4 bases, with 16 bases remaining between them. This CDR3 contains 15 residues. The CDR3 spells CASSSATGPLYGYTF. CDR3 in DNA: TGTGCCAGCAGTTCAGCCACCGGACCGCTCTATGGCTACACCTTC.

The V call is TRBV4-1, the J call TRBJ2-1, with 12 bases lining up with TRBD2. With 3 bases clipped from V and 6 bases from J, the junction kept 6 bases outside the gene matches. This CDR3 contains 16 residues. CDR1 is MGHRA and CDR2 is YSYEKL in the germline V gene. The CDR3 loop is CASSQPLAGGGNEQFF. In DNA, the CDR3 is TGCGCCAGCAGCCAGCCACTAGCGGGAGGAGGCAATGAGCAGTTCTTC.

A remark on this clone: The same CDR3 is also encoded by other DNA sequences in this sample. The chain employs TRBV7-9 and TRBJ2-3; 12 bases are a match to TRBD1. Per germline, CDR1 SEHNR and CDR2 FQNEAQ (reference sequence). V dropped 1 base and J dropped 5; count of bases not matched to a gene: 4. This CDR3 contains 16 residues. The DNA of the CDR3 is TGTGCCAGCAGCTTAGAGGGACAGGGGGCTGGAGATACGCAGTATTTT. Its protein product is CASSLEGQGAGDTQYF.

There are many counts of this clone. Other DNA sequences from this sample encode an identical CDR3 as well. The CDR3 bases are TGCGCCAGCAGTGTTGGGGCCCTTTACAATGAGCAGTTCTTC. As protein: CASSVGALYNEQFF. The chain is built from TRBV10-2 and TRBJ2-1; weak D call: TRBD1 (5 bases). Germline assignment: CDR1 WSHSY and CDR2 SAAADI. There are 14 residues in the CDR3. V was cut by 4 bases and J by 4 bases, with 11 bases left in between.

The chain has TRBV30 and TRBJ2-5; 9 nucleotides line up with TRBD1. The closer fit of TRBJ2-7 to the DNA end suggests the J call may be wrong. The CDR3 runs to 14 residues. Germline V gives CDR1 GTSNPN, CDR2 SVGIG (reference sequence). The CDR3 bases are TGTGCCTGGAATCCCGGACAGGGGAACGGCGAGCAGTACTTC. Its protein is CAWNPGQGNGEQYF.

The chain uses TRBV29-1 and TRBJ2-1, with D perhaps being TRBD1 or TRBD2 (7 bases each). V lost 1 base and J lost 5, with 12 bases in between. Germline V lookup: CDR1 SQVTM, CDR2 ANQGSEA. CDR3 length: 14 residues. The chain's CDR3 is CSVEATGRDNEQFF. CDR3 sequence (DNA): TGCAGCGTTGAAGCGACAGGGAGGGACAATGAGCAGTTCTTC.

The chain carries TRBV11-3 and TRBJ2-1; 12 bases are a match to TRBD2. Trimming took 5 bases from V and 7 from J; bases not matched to a gene: 9. The CDR3 sequence is 16 residues long. The V gene's germline CDR1 is SGHNT and CDR2 YENEEA. The CDR3, as DNA: TGTGCCAGCAGCCCACAGGGACTAGCGGGTGGGAATGAGCAGTTCTTC. This encodes CASSPQGLAGGNEQFF.

A remark on this clone: This specimen includes other DNA sequences encoding the same CDR3. The chain has TRBV7-9 and TRBJ1-2; tentatively, D is TRBD1 (5 bases). V shed 5 bases and J shed 8 bases, with 12 bases lying between them. The CDR3 totals 12 residues. Germline V lookup: CDR1 SEHNR, CDR2 FQNEAQ (reference sequence). CDR3 residues: CASSQGLGGYTF. As DNA, the CDR3 is TGTGCCAGCAGCCAGGGCCTCGGGGGCTACACCTTC.

The chain couples TRBV9 to TRBJ2-3; D is perhaps TRBD2 (6 bases). The germline V and J ends were trimmed by 3 bases and 9 bases, with 17 bases remaining between them. In germline, CDR1 is SGDLS, CDR2 YYNGEE. CDR3 length: 14 residues. DNA for the CDR3: TGTGCCAGCAGCGGAGGGCGGGGCATGGAGACGCAGTATTTT. Translated: CASSGGRGMETQYF. The full variable domain, rest sourced from reference TRBV9 and TRBJ2-3, is DSGVTQTPKHLITATGQRVTLRCSPRSGDLSVYWYQQSLDQGLQFLIQYYNGEERAKGNILERFSAQQFPDLHSELNLSSLELGDSALYFCASSGGRGMETQYFGPGTRLTVL.

V usage is TRBV27 and J usage is TRBJ1-1; D not certain. CDR1 is MNHEY and CDR2 is SMNVEV in the germline V gene (reference sequence). The ends were cut back, 2 bases at V and 0 bases at J, with 7 bases in the middle. CDR3 length equals 14 residues. CDR3 DNA sequence: TGTGCCAGCAGTTTAAGGGATTTGAACACTGAAGCTTTCTTT. Its translation is CASSLRDLNTEAFF.

This clone was seen a few times. The V call is TRBV1, the J call TRBJ1-5; the D call TRBD1 from the table was never checked on the DNA. TRBV1 is tagged as a pseudogene. CDR3 length: 16 amino acids. DNA for the CDR3: TGCACCAGCAGCCAGCCCAGGGGGCCCCTTAATCAGCCCCAGCATTTT. As protein: CTSSQPRGPLNQPQHF.

The chain has TRBV5-8 and TRBJ2-3; TRBD2 aligns across 10 bases. CDR3 size: 17 residues. V shed 5 bases, J shed 3 bases, and the junction held 12 bases outside the gene matches. Germline-derived CDR1 and CDR2 are SGHTS and YDEGEE. The CDR3 DNA is TGTGCCAGCAGTCCCAGCGGGGGGGCCATAAGGACAGATACGCAGTATTTT. Protein: CASSPSGGAIRTDTQYF.

The CDR3 nucleotides are TGTGCCAGCTCACTGGCCGGGACAGGGGGCTACGAGCAGTACTTC. This gives the protein CASSLAGTGGYEQYF. V and J are TRBV18 and TRBJ2-7; TRBD1 matches 11 bases. J gave up 3 bases and V 4 bases, and 5 bases lay outside the gene matches. Germline V lookup: CDR1 KGHSH, CDR2 LQKENI. This CDR3 is built from 15 residues.

V and J are TRBV2 and TRBJ2-1, with 9 bases fitting TRBD2. From germline, CDR1 is SNHLY and CDR2 FYNNEI. The J segment lost 15 bases and the V segment lost 0 bases, leaving 3 bases of the junction unmatched. The CDR3 is 12 amino acids. The chain's CDR3 is CASSEAGLAPFF. The CDR3 DNA follows: TGTGCCAGCAGTGAAGCGGGACTAGCTCCGTTCTTC.

Only one count was recorded for this clone. This rearrangement joins TRBV13 to TRBJ2-2, with 12 bases fitting TRBD2. This CDR3 is 16 amino acids long. The germline V gene has CDR1 PRHDT and CDR2 FYEKMQ (reference sequence). The V and J ends lost 5 bases and 0 bases, in that order; junction bases with no gene match: 1. The CDR3 spells CASSRLAGANTGELFF. CDR3 coding DNA: TGTGCCAGCAGCCGACTAGCGGGGGCGAACACCGGGGAGCTGTTTTTT.

The chain combines TRBV28 with TRBJ1-6, with 9 bases that match TRBD1. Germline V gene data show CDR1 as MDHEN and CDR2 as SYDVKM. After removal of 2 bases from V and 10 bases from J, the junction contained 12 bases not matched to a gene. The length of the CDR3 is 17 residues. CDR3 in DNA: TGTGCCAGCAGTTTAACGGGGAGGGGACAGGGTGTATCACCCCTCCACTTT. This sequence encodes CASSLTGRGQGVSPLHF.